This T cell receptor beta chain emerged from a study of cytomegalovirus exposure and HLA in healthy donors. Primers included in the PCR were 60 Vbeta and 13 Jbeta primers. Only in-frame clones appear in the TCRdb table, and some are missing; sequencing was by immunoSEQ multiplex PCR. In the table there are around 150,000 clones, more than 70% of which are singletons. The germline V and J ends were trimmed by 0 bases and 0 bases, with 9 bases remaining between them. This CDR3 comprises 15 residues. Looked up from germline, CDR1 is SGHRS and CDR2 is YFSETQ. This clone was observed a few times. This rearrangement joins TRBV5-1 to TRBJ1-1; no definite D call. Sequenced sample: PBMCs. The receptor's source is a woman between 40 and 50 years old in good health and CMV-seronegative. The CDR3 sequence: CASSLVGSMNTEAFF. CDR3 nucleotides: TGCGCCAGCAGCTTGGTCGGGTCCATGAACACTGAAGCTTTCTTT.